The 23 T cell receptor beta chains listed next were all sequenced from one sample in a study of T-cell reconstitution after alpha-beta-depleted transplantation in children. The authors prepared the TCRbeta library with unique molecular identifiers. In TCRdb, the PCR reads were re-called with MiXCR into one record per CDR3 protein. The sample contains more than 200,000 distinct CDR3 sequences, roughly 25% of which appear only once. Specimen: PBMCs, collected before TCRalphabeta/CD19-depleted stem cell transplant. The receptors stem from a girl aged 2 to 9 with Fanconi anemia, due to receive a stem cell transplant.

In its sample, this clonotype was seen a few times. V and J are TRBV5-1 and TRBJ2-1; D unclear. Trimming cost V 1 base and J 5 bases, with 10 bases left between them. The CDR3 length is 14 residues. Germline V gene data show CDR1 as SGHRS and CDR2 as YFSETQ. The CDR3 DNA reads TGCGCCAGCAGCTTGCAGGCCAGGAACAATGAGCAGTTCTTC. It translates to CASSLQARNNEQFF.

This clonotype has just a few counts. The gene calls are TRBV5-1 and TRBJ2-7; D is possibly TRBD1 or TRBD2 (6 bases each). This CDR3 region has 15 residues. The V end was cut by 3 bases, the J end by 2 bases, with 15 bases between. Germline V CDR1 and CDR2: SGHRS, YFSETQ. The CDR3 protein is CASSSFGGPTYEQYF. The CDR3 DNA sequence: TGCGCCAGCAGCTCGTTTGGGGGGCCTACCTACGAGCAGTACTTC.

The count of this clonotype is one. This rearrangement joins TRBV20-1 to TRBJ2-7; 10 bases match TRBD2. Germline lookup yields CDR1 DFQATT and CDR2 SNEGSKA (reference sequence). V was clipped by 3 bases and J by 3 bases; unmatched bases: 11. CDR3 length equals 16 residues. CDR3 sequence reads: CSASAFLAGVLYEQYF. CDR3 sequence (DNA): TGCAGTGCTAGCGCATTCCTAGCGGGAGTACTCTACGAGCAGTACTTC.

This clonotype came up many times. V and J are TRBV7-8 and TRBJ1-5; D uncertain. Germline V gene sequence: CDR1 SGHVS, CDR2 FQNEAQ. The CDR3 extends over 17 amino acids. Trimming left V 6 bases short and J 2 bases short, with 20 bases between. CDR3 nucleotides: TGTGCCAGCAGTCTTTATCGCACCGGGAGCGGCAATCAGCCCCAGCATTTT. Its protein product is CASSLYRTGSGNQPQHF.

This clonotype turned up a few times. The rearrangement uses TRBV11-2 and TRBJ1-5; 7 bases agree with TRBD1. The CDR3 consists of 15 residues. Germline V gene lookup returns CDR1 SGHAT and CDR2 FQNNGV. V lost 5 bases, J lost 4 bases, and 8 bases stayed unmatched. The CDR3: CASSRTTGWNQPQHF. As DNA, the CDR3 is TGTGCCAGCAGCCGGACGACAGGGTGGAATCAGCCCCAGCATTTT.

This clonotype was recorded at least ten times. The chain couples TRBV29-1 to TRBJ2-3; weak D call: TRBD1 (7 bases). The V gene's germline CDR1 is SQVTM and CDR2 ANQGSEA. With 0 bases removed from V and 2 bases from J, the gap between germline ends came to 12 bases. This CDR3 region has 15 residues. Written as DNA, the CDR3 is TGCAGCGTTGAAGAGCGGGACAGACCCACAGATACGCAGTATTTT. This encodes CSVEERDRPTDTQYF.

This clonotype was detected ten times or more. This chain joins TRBV20-1 and TRBJ2-1, with TRBD2 matching 12 bases. CDR1 and CDR2 (germline): DFQATT, SNEGSKA (reference sequence). The CDR3 spans 13 residues. V was pared by 4 bases and J by 6 bases, with 1 base of the junction left unmatched. DNA for the CDR3: TGCAGTGCTACTAGCGGGGGGGCCAATGAGCAGTTCTTC. Its translation is CSATSGGANEQFF.

The chain has TRBV4-2 and TRBJ2-7; 7 bases are shared with TRBD1. Germline CDR1 is LGHNA and CDR2 is YNFKEQ. This CDR3 has 15 residues. V lost 3 bases to trimming and J lost 3 bases; unmatched junction nucleotides: 8. CDR3 amino acids: CASSHSIYRGYEQYF. CDR3 DNA: TGTGCCAGCAGCCACTCAATCTACAGGGGCTACGAGCAGTACTTC.

This clonotype was observed a handful of times. The genes are TRBV21-1 and TRBJ2-6. TRBV21-1 is recorded as a pseudogene. The CDR3 is 16 amino acids. The CDR3 is CASSKTPGSGANVLTF. Here the CDR3 DNA reads TGTGCCAGCAGCAAGACCCCAGGCTCTGGGGCCAACGTCCTGACTTTC.

In this sample, this clonotype turned up a few times. The CDR3 reads CASSLRGGYGNIQYF. The CDR3 coding sequence is TGTGCCAGCAGCTTACGGGGGGGCTATGGGAACATTCAGTACTTC. The chain couples TRBV7-2 to TRBJ2-4, with 8 bases aligning to TRBD2. This CDR3 region has 15 residues. Germline CDR1 and CDR2: SGHTA and FQGNSA. V lost 2 bases and J lost 7; bases outside the gene matches: 7.

This clonotype has at least ten counts. The chain recombines TRBV29-1 with TRBJ2-5; TRBD2 agrees at 7 bases. The V gene's germline CDR1 is SQVTM and CDR2 ANQGSEA. The V segment lost 0 bases and the J segment 5 bases; nucleotides outside the gene matches: 6. This CDR3 is built from 14 residues. This CDR3 is CSVEDGWGGETQYF. The CDR3 bases are TGCAGCGTTGAAGATGGGTGGGGAGGGGAGACCCAGTACTTC.

This rearrangement joins TRBV12-3 or TRBV12-4 to TRBJ1-5, with 9 bases fitting TRBD1. The CDR3 sequence is 14 residues long. Trimming removed 6 bases from V and 7 bases from J; junction bases left unmatched: 7. The CDR3 DNA is TGTGCCAGCAGCTGGAATACAGGGGGCCAGCCCCAGCATTTT. Translating it yields CASSWNTGGQPQHF.

The CDR3 DNA reads as TGCAGCATTACTAGCGGGAGGTCGGATACGCAGTATTTT. Its protein product is CSITSGRSDTQYF. V usage is TRBV29-1 and J usage is TRBJ2-3; TRBD2 agrees at 12 bases. After removal of 8 bases from V and 6 bases from J, the junction contained 6 bases not matched to a gene. Germline CDR1 is SQVTM and CDR2 is ANQGSEA. There are 13 residues in the CDR3.

The sample holds many counts of this clonotype. The chain joins TRBV4-2 to TRBJ2-7, with 7 positions matching TRBD2. Germline V lookup: CDR1 LGHNA, CDR2 YNFKEQ. The CDR3 is made up of 15 amino acids. Trimming removed 1 base from V and 0 bases from J; junction bases left unmatched: 3. The CDR3 DNA reads TGTGCCAGCAGCCAAGGGGGGGGGAGCTCCTACGAGCAGTACTTC. Amino acids: CASSQGGGSSYEQYF.

This clonotype occurred many times. The gene calls are TRBV29-1 and TRBJ1-1, with 10 bases matching TRBD1. V trimming: 7 bases; J trimming: 0 bases; junction bases outside the gene matches: 2. The CDR3 has 13 amino acids. Germline assignment: CDR1 SQVTM and CDR2 ANQGSEA. DNA of the CDR3: TGCAGCGCGGGACAGGGGATGAACACTGAAGCTTTCTTT. Translated, it gives CSAGQGMNTEAFF.

This clonotype showed up just a few times. The chain has TRBV20-1 and TRBJ1-2, with TRBD1 matching over 9 bases. The CDR3 is 12 residues long. Germline trimming cut 5 bases from V and 7 bases from J; bases unmatched to any gene: 5. Germline values: CDR1 DFQATT, CDR2 SNEGSKA (reference sequence). This CDR3 is CSARTGDRGYTF. The CDR3 DNA is TGCAGTGCTCGGACAGGGGATCGTGGCTACACCTTC.

The gene calls are TRBV28 and TRBJ2-2, with D possibly TRBD1 on 6 matching bases. Per the germline V gene, CDR1 is MDHEN and CDR2 is SYDVKM. The CDR3 covers 14 residues. V was shortened by 6 bases and J by 1 base, with 9 bases between the two germline ends. The CDR3: CASRRGWNTGELFF. CDR3 bases: TGTGCCAGCAGAAGGGGGTGGAACACCGGGGAGCTGTTTTTT.

The CDR3 sequence is CASSYTGTGWETQYF. As DNA, the CDR3 is TGTGCCAGCAGTTATACCGGGACAGGTTGGGAGACCCAGTACTTC. The genes are TRBV28 and TRBJ2-5; TRBD1 agrees at 8 bases. J was trimmed by 5 bases and V by 4 bases; bases with no gene match: 9. Germline assignment: CDR1 MDHEN and CDR2 SYDVKM. The CDR3 is 15 residues long.

The gene calls are TRBV9 and TRBJ1-1; D is uncertain. Deletions cut 6 bases from V and 3 bases from J, with 30 bases between. Germline loops: CDR1 SGDLS, CDR2 YYNGEE. The CDR3 extends over 19 amino acids. Here the CDR3 reads CASTKLRTRALRRDTEAFF. DNA of the CDR3: TGTGCCAGCACCAAACTAAGAACCCGGGCCCTCCGTCGGGACACTGAAGCTTTCTTT.

With respect to this clonotype: One end of the junction is discordant with germline, which a read error may explain. The chain links TRBV20-1 to TRBJ2-1, with 11 bases aligning to TRBD2. CDR1 is DFQATT and CDR2 is SNEGSKA in the germline V gene (reference sequence). CDR3 size: 16 residues. This CDR3 reads CCARDPTSGSGGEQFF. DNA of the CDR3: TGCTGTGCTAGAGATCCAACTAGCGGGAGTGGTGGTGAGCAGTTCTTC.

CDR3 sequence (DNA): TGCAGCGTTGCCGGGACTGTCGATGAGCAGTTCTTC. Translated, it gives CSVAGTVDEQFF. J is TRBJ2-1 and V is TRBV29-1; the D gene is possibly TRBD2 (6 bases). Germline CDR1 reads SQVTM; CDR2 reads ANQGSEA. The CDR3 has 12 amino acids. V lost 4 bases to trimming and J lost 8 bases, with 12 bases between them.

The V and J genes are TRBV11-2 and TRBJ2-4, with D perhaps matching TRBD1 (6 bases). Germline CDR1 and CDR2: SGHAT and FQNNGV. V shed 1 base and J shed 7 bases, with 14 bases lying between them. The length of the CDR3 is 15 residues. CDR3 sequence (DNA): TGTGCCAGCAGCTTAGGTTGGACAGCTGGGAACATTCAGTACTTC. It specifies CASSLGWTAGNIQYF.

This clonotype was seen ten or more times. This chain links TRBV20-1 with TRBJ2-1, with 8 bases that match TRBD2. The germline V gene encodes CDR1 DFQATT and CDR2 SNEGSKA (reference sequence). The CDR3 loop spans 15 amino acids. V shed 2 bases and J 4 bases; nucleotides not matched to a gene: 7. The DNA for the CDR3 is TGCAGTGCTAGAAAAGCGGGAGTCCCTTACAATGAGCAGTTCTTC. Encoded protein: CSARKAGVPYNEQFF.